This T cell receptor (beta chain) is from a study of identifying expanded T cells in peripheral blood. The assay was immunoSEQ multiplex PCR, and TCRdb's table has in-frame clones only and misses some. The sample comprises tens of thousands of clones, 88% of which are singletons, and under 6.5% rests with the top ten. This CDR3 is 14 amino acids long. Per the germline V gene, CDR1 is LNHDA and CDR2 is SQIVND (reference sequence). The V end was cut by 5 bases, the J end by 0 bases, with 10 bases between. To note about this clone: The antigen remains undetermined.

Whole-study results and caveats: Over around two and four weeks, about 15 and 19 clones changed, versus around 1.3 between replicates.

The receptor was derived from a person between 18 and 69 years old in good health. The chain recombines TRBV19 with TRBJ1-2; no firm D call. Material: blood. CDR3 DNA: TGTGCCAGTAGTTTGGTGGGCCCTAACTATGGCTACACCTTC. This gives the protein CASSLVGPNYGYTF.